This T cell receptor (beta chain) emerged from a study of blood T cell repertoires in COVID-19. In germline, CDR1 is LGHNA, CDR2 YSLEER. The CDR3 contains 13 residues. V was pared by 4 bases and J by 6 bases, with 12 bases between. TCRdb's table, derived via immunoSEQ multiplex PCR, lists solely in-frame clones and lacks some. The repertoire holds 150,000 to 200,000 clones, with roughly four fifths as singletons. The receptor was isolated from a woman of 80 years or more with acute or convalescent COVID-19. This chain uses TRBV4-3 with TRBJ1-2, with unresolved D. The sequenced sample was peripheral blood. In nucleotides, the CDR3 is TGCGCCAGCAGCCCCCTAGTCTGGGATGGCTACACCTTC. Amino acids: CASSPLVWDGYTF.